This TCR beta chain derives from a study of a mutant IDH1 vaccine in newly diagnosed glioma. About the study: The study started vaccination 4-6 weeks after radiotherapy alone, or with temozolomide cycles. Week 35 held visit V12, while week 47 held visit V13.

General study findings and limits: Shifts in the top peripheral T cell clonotypes seemed unrelated to pseudoprogression.

This CDR3 has 18 residues. V was cut by 2 bases and J by 2 bases, with 16 bases left in between. CDR1 LGHNA and CDR2 YNFKEQ come from the germline V gene. As to this clone: Its antigen is still unknown.

Assay used: immunoSEQ multiplex PCR; TCRdb lists only in-frame clones, some missing. The sample has 55,000 to 65,000 clones, approximately 81% seen once; the top ten hold over 3.5%. The time point denotes: week 35, safety follow-up. Each vaccine dose was 300 ug of mutant IDH1 20-mer peptide, with topical imiquimod. The chain joins TRBV4-2 to TRBJ2-6; D possibly corresponds to TRBD1 (7 bases). This receptor was obtained from a man aged 25-45 years with glioma. The sequencing here drew on PBMCs, taken from a glioma patient whose treatment included an IDH1 peptide vaccine. The CDR3 nucleotides are TGTGCCAGCAGCCAACGATCACTCAGGGGGGCTGGGGCCAACGTCCTGACTTTC. Protein sequence: CASSQRSLRGAGANVLTF.